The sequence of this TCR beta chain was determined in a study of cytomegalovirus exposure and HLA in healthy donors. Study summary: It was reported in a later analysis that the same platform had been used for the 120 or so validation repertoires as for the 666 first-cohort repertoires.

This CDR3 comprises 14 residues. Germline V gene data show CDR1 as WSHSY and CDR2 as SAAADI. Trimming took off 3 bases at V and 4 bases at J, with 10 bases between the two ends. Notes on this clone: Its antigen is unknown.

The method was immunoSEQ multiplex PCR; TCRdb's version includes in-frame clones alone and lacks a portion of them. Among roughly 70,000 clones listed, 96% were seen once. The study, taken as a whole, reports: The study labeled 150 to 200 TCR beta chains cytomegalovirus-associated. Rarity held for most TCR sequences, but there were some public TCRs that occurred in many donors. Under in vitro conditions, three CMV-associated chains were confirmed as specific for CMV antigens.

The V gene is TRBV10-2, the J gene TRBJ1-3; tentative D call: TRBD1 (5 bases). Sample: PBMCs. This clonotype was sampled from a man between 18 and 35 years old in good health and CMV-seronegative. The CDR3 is CASSEGRAGNTIYF. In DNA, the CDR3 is TGCGCCAGCAGTGAAGGCAGGGCAGGAAACACCATATATTTT.